This TCR beta chain originates from a study of a mutant IDH1 vaccine in newly diagnosed glioma (dated by TCRdb to about 2021). About the study as a whole: Of the approximately 29 treated patients, about 62% were male and roughly 40% were female, and a mean age of 40.4 years was recorded. Six visits were used for peripheral blood collection: V03 (baseline), V05, V07, V10, V12 and V13. For exploratory analyses, longitudinal TCRB deep sequencing was carried out in more than 20 treated patients wherever samples were available. Prior to enrollment, patients had been given standard therapy consisting of radiotherapy alone, temozolomide alone, or radiochemotherapy with temozolomide, with the combination given to most patients.

At the junction V is shortened by 0 bases and J by 0 bases, with 6 bases in between. The germline V gene provides CDR1 SGDLS and CDR2 YYNGEE. Reading from cysteine to phenylalanine, the CDR3 counts 15 amino acids. The read is trimmed to its CDR3 DNA, 45 bases read in frame from base 1. General study outcomes and caveats: The authors noted that analyses of patient blood samples could not be reproduced because of sample limitations. Immune responses induced by the vaccine were seen in 90% to 95% of patients across multiple MHC alleles. Pseudoprogression seemed to be unrelated to changes in the top peripheral T cell clonotypes found by TCRB sequencing. PBMC samples for TCRB deep sequencing were selected based on availability.

Turning to this clone: The antigen it binds to is not known. There are no base qualities to consult, and no much larger clone falls within one base.

Libraries were built with the immunoSEQ multiplex PCR assay. Rearranged TCR beta chain sequences were amplified using the hsTCRB Kit according to the manufacturer's protocol. Sequencing of TCRB libraries was carried out on an Illumina MiSeq. As for the original processing: Demultiplexing, trimming and gene mapping were performed with the kit vendor's proprietary platform. Entries here come from immuneACCESS through TCRdb and include only in-frame sequences with V and J called. Some clones fail to appear in such tables; in the studies checked, an unresolved V gene covers under half of the shortfall, and the cause of the remainder is unknown. V and J calls and clone size follow that table, whereas D and trimming were derived from the DNA. The sample table contains about 67,000 clones; only one count was recorded for about four fifths of them. The top ten clonotypes cover over 4% of the sample. The time point label corresponds to: baseline, week 1 (first vaccination visit). In light of the paper, this sample's treatment or condition label describes: pre-vaccination baseline after standard-of-care therapy. Donors had newly diagnosed WHO grade 3 or 4 IDH1-mutant astrocytomas with loss of nuclear ATRX. The samples were drawn from NOA16, a multicentre, single-arm, open-label phase I trial in Germany that tested a mutant IDH1 peptide vaccine in humans for the first time. Blood drawn at visit V03 was used as the baseline sample for immunogenicity testing. Genomic DNA for TCRB sequencing was isolated from EDTA blood with the DNeasy Blood and Tissue Kit.

The V and J segments used are TRBV9 and TRBJ2-2; the D gene lacks a confident call. The sequencing used peripheral blood mononuclear cells (PBMCs), collected from a glioma patient treated with radiotherapy, temozolomide or both. The receptor was derived from a woman aged 18-30 years with glioma. Some clones in this sample may be carry-over from other donors' samples. The DNA reads TGTGCCAGCAGCGTAGTAGGATCGAACACCGGGGAGCTGTTTTTT. This sequence encodes CASSVVGSNTGELFF. Beyond the CDR3, the reference TRBV9 and TRBJ2-2 genes provide the residues; the full variable domain reads: DSGVTQTPKHLITATGQRVTLRCSPRSGDLSVYWYQQSLDQGLQFLIQYYNGEERAKGNILERFSAQQFPDLHSELNLSSLELGDSALYFCASSVVGSNTGELFFGEGSRLTVL.